This TCR beta chain was profiled in a study of cytomegalovirus exposure and HLA in healthy donors (TCRdb year 2017). Notes on the research overall: In an earlier analysis of 587 of the donors, approximately 300 Gb of sequence data and 120 million or so unique TCR beta sequences from roughly 200 million T cells were reported. Roughly 5 DR-DQ haplotypes were handled as single units for association and clustering, since linkage in the cohort was strong. The study combined high-throughput TCR immunosequencing, statistical association of individual TCRs with disease status, and machine learning to predict cytomegalovirus infection status. The study aimed to test whether signatures of past pathogen exposure could be identified by cataloging public T cell receptors. An earlier analysis of around 640 of the donors used high-throughput TCR beta sequencing to judge whether each TCR beta V gene segment behaved as functional or pseudogenic. HLA typing included class I and class II loci at four-digit resolution. On average, about 200,000 unique TCR beta nucleotide sequences were sequenced per donor among fewer than 500 genotyped donors of the cohort, with 15% to 20% of those sequences being non-productive. In a later genetic analysis, genome-wide SNP genotypes for about 65% of the 666 donors were used, and that subset was treated as a discovery cohort. Rather than drawing on any new phenotypic data, the later analysis identified candidate immune exposures from TCR beta sequences and the way those sequences occurred across donors. Typing coverage differed by locus: A, B, C, DRB1 and DQB1 were typed in roughly 629-630 donors, DQA1 in about 500, DPA1 in some 570, and DPB1 in 450 to 490. An early release that covered around 590 HLA-typed donors contained approximately 300 gigabases of sequencing data and 80 million or so unique TCR sequences. The T cell repertoires of 670 or so subjects were profiled by immunosequencing and related to cytomegalovirus serostatus. A separate validation cohort of 90 to 150 different subjects was used in addition to the roughly 620-subject first cohort. Donor age, sex, ethnicity and CMV serostatus were compiled alongside the repertoire data. A later analysis re-examined previously published TCR beta repertoires from over 500 donors and added high-resolution HLA genotyping to investigate patterns of TCR occurrence. Of the 300 to 450 genotyped donors, 65% to 90% fell in the genetic ancestry cluster associated with self-reported Caucasian donors. Every discovery cohort repertoire had been produced on one sequencing platform. Study-level results and caveats: Because counts were too low, 15 or so rarely observed V segments, including chromosome 9 orphons, were excluded from the earlier analysis of around 590 of the donors. In a later analysis, over 15,000 TCR beta sequences were associated with specific HLA alleles at a false discovery rate of 0.05. A cluster of highly shared sequence variants was judged likely to be a technical artifact of the sequencing pipeline. According to a later analysis, TCR association rates differed among HLA loci, with DRB1 alleles showing the most associated TCRs and HLA-C alleles showing the fewest. Roughly uniform sequencing depth across donors was assumed in presence/absence analyses, although this assumption may not hold. The 87-base-pair reads could not distinguish some IMGT-functional V segments, including TRBV6-2 and TRBV6-3, so those segments were excluded. Assigning TCR associations to individual alleles was difficult when HLA alleles, especially DR and DQ, strongly co-occurred. According to a later genetic analysis, donors in an Asian-associated ancestry cluster had fewer N-insertions in productive TCRs than the approximately 670-donor mean. A total of roughly 160 TCR beta chains were listed by the study as associated with cytomegalovirus. According to the authors, the approach could potentially be generalized to other disease states and immunological phenotypes. In a later analysis, HLA-associated TCR beta chains showed more clonal expansion and lower generation probabilities than non-associated chains that were equally common. Most TCR sequences were observed very rarely across donors, whereas some public TCRs were present in many individuals. In a later analysis, several top co-occurrence clusters were reported to appear linked to parvovirus B19, influenza, CMV and Epstein-Barr virus. In a later analysis, most CMV-associated TCR beta chains were found to appear HLA-restricted, with HLA associations seemingly driven largely by CMV exposure. The cohort was sequenced for TCR beta chains only, and without alpha or paired-chain data the features that could be detected were limited. A few of the identified cytomegalovirus-associated TCR beta chains were confirmed in vitro to be specific for cytomegalovirus antigens. The only immune exposure information available for the cohort was CMV serostatus. HLA typing was unavailable for some donors at each locus, so association tests used only the typed subset. A later genetic analysis associated a missense DCLRE1C variant with V-gene and J-gene trimming of TCR beta chains, and an independent cohort replicated the association. A further reported finding was that TCR beta sequences accurately predicted the HLA-A and HLA-B alleles for most subjects in the first cohort. Broadly in line with IMGT annotations, most TCR beta V segments showed up in productive rearrangements about 87% or about 30% of the time in an earlier analysis of 587 of the donors. The classifier was reported to diagnose cytomegalovirus status with high specificity and sensitivity in both the original cohort and the validation cohort. Linkage disequilibrium might explain the correlated functional status among segregating V segments, but an unknown experimental factor could not be ruled out.

The cohort was made up of 666 healthy bone marrow donors. At the time of sampling, all cohort members were nominally healthy, though unrecorded immune exposures were likely present. The donor was CMV seronegative and was included in the group of 352 seronegative cohort members. Each donor provided a peripheral blood sample, and peripheral blood mononuclear cells were used for TCR beta sequencing. Genomic DNA was extracted from the blood cell samples with the Qiagen DNeasy Blood Extraction Kit. CDR1 is given as KGHSH and CDR2 as LQKENI, both from the germline V gene. The V end loses 3 bases and the J end loses 4 bases, and a stretch of 7 bases separates them. Taken from cysteine to phenylalanine, the CDR3 has 12 residues. Only the CDR3 portion is preserved as DNA: 36 bases, with reading frame beginning at the first base. As to this clone: Its antigen is currently not known. The input lacks base qualities; no much larger clone sits a single base away.

The library came from the immunoSEQ multiplex PCR assay. For the multiplex PCR, a mixture combining 60 forward primers for TCR Vbeta segments and 13 reverse primers for TCR Jbeta segments was used. Amplification of the CDR3 region of rearranged TCR beta genes was performed with a multiplex PCR assay on genomic DNA. The Illumina HiSeq System was used to sequence the amplified TCR beta libraries as 87-base-pair reads. Per the original workflow: A later analysis counted 75 million to 100 million unique TCR beta chains across the 550 to 700 repertoires, and about 10 million of these chains were shared by at least two donors. A nearest-neighbor algorithm error-corrected the raw reads and collapsed the reads into unique sequences, merging closely related sequences to remove PCR and sequencing errors. To assign V, D and J gene segments, CDR3 sequences were aligned to IMGT reference sequences. For a sequence to be retained, a match of at least six nucleotides was required to both a V gene segment and a J gene segment. Rearrangements were classified as productive when the CDR3 lacked stop codons and remained in frame with V and J, and all other rearrangements were classified as non-productive. Following IMGT convention, CDR3 was defined as the stretch from the second conserved V-encoded cysteine up to the conserved J-encoded phenylalanine. Sequences without an unambiguous match to a single V gene segment were excluded from the earlier analysis of approximately 560 of the donors. An earlier analysis of 500 to 700 of the donors classified V segments as functional when productive rearrangements were above 56.7% and as segregating when the standard deviation between donors was above 5%. To diagnose cytomegalovirus status from the catalog of TCR beta chain sequences, a statistical classification framework was built. A later analysis assigned V and J genes by comparing TCR nucleotide sequences with IMGT/GENE-DB human TR gene sequences. In a later analysis, CDR3 sequences and most-parsimonious VDJ recombination scenarios were assigned using the TCRdist pipeline. A later analysis defined each TCR beta chain by its CDR3 amino acid sequence plus V-gene family, and excluded reads lacking a unique V-gene family. As a way to deal with suspected cross-contamination and a sequencing artifact, a later analysis dropped approximately 590 nucleotide sequences that were highly shared and had low generation probability. In a later analysis, a clonal expansion index was calculated for each public chain from normalized within-repertoire ranks of inferred template counts. A later analysis computed generation probabilities with a VDJ recombination model fitted to out-of-frame rearrangements, and checked the results against IGoR. In a later analysis, TCR-TCR, TCR-HLA and TCR-CMV co-occurrence was scored with hypergeometric tests, and a repertoire-size bias correction was applied to TCR pairs. A later analysis estimated false discovery rates by permuting HLA or CMV assignments 20 times. In a later analysis, co-occurring TCRs were grouped using DBSCAN, with TCRdist sequence similarity added in when clustering inside HLA-allele-positive subsets. Repertoires with fewer than 30,000 or more than 120,000 public chains, plus five repertoires with anomalous nucleotide sharing, were excluded from co-occurrence clustering. The immuneACCESS repertoire file appears here via TCRdb, limited to in-frame rearrangements. These files lack a portion of the clones; in checked studies, under half of the deficit traces to unresolved V genes, and the cause of the others is not known. The V and J calls and clone size were taken over from that table, and D and trimming were inferred from the DNA. The sample includes 130,000 or so clones, with about four fifths observed a single time. The ten largest clones add up to around 1.5% of the sample.

Source material: PBMCs. The chain is made from TRBV18 and TRBJ2-7, with the D gene not clear enough to name. This sequence was found in a woman in her late teens or twenties in good health and CMV-seronegative. The nucleotide sequence reads TGTGCCAGCTCACCGGGCCGGTACGAGCAGTACTTC. Translation gives CASSPGRYEQYF.